This TCR beta chain derives from a study of blood T cell repertoires in COVID-19. Study information: Spain, Italy and the United States supplied samples that represented acute and convalescent COVID-19. In each case, the material was cDNA or gDNA derived from T cells, B-cell-depleted T cells, or PBMCs.

Per the study methods: How many nucleated cells were present was estimated from reference gene primer amplification. Measured with immunoSEQ multiplex PCR; TCRdb has only the in-frame clones, and not every one. V and J calls and clone size are given by that table; D and trimming were obtained from the DNA. The sample lists approximately 350,000 clones, around 87% occurring once. This clone was picked up one time. The CDR3 is made up of 14 amino acids. In germline, CDR1 is DFQATT, CDR2 SNEGSKA (reference sequence). After removal of 4 bases from V and 9 bases from J, the junction contained 10 bases not matched to a gene.

Material for sequencing was peripheral blood. The clonotype comes from a woman aged 45 to 65 with COVID-19, enrolled during active disease. This chain connects TRBV20-1 to TRBJ2-1; 9 bases match TRBD1. DNA of the CDR3: TGCAGTGCTATTGACAGGGGGACGGCGAGTGAGCAGTTCTTC. This codes for CSAIDRGTASEQFF.